This TCR beta chain was obtained from a study of T cells after yellow fever vaccination. Study-wide findings and caveats: At under 98% for CD4 and almost 90% for CD8, most primary-vaccination clones showed up again after the booster. Abundant clonotypes (contaminants from the bulk population) could be present in FACS-sorted repertoires.

Concerning this clonotype: What it recognizes is unknown.

TCRdb re-derived calls from the 5' RACE reads in MiXCR, one entry per CDR3 protein. This sample has some 500,000 distinct CDR3 sequences; about 13% occur once, and the top ten carry roughly 13%. Trimming took 0 bases from V and 6 from J; bases not matched to a gene: 10. The CDR3 has 17 amino acids. CDR1 is KGHSH and CDR2 is LQKENI in the germline V gene. The TCR was taken from a man aged 25-45 years who received the YFV17D yellow fever vaccine. This chain joins TRBV18 and TRBJ2-7; 11 nucleotides line up with TRBD2. The sequences come from PBMCs, collected on the day of the yellow fever booster vaccination. The CDR3 spells CASSPPARLAGGSEQYF. The CDR3 nucleotides are TGTGCCAGCTCACCACCGGCTAGGCTAGCGGGAGGATCCGAGCAGTACTTC.